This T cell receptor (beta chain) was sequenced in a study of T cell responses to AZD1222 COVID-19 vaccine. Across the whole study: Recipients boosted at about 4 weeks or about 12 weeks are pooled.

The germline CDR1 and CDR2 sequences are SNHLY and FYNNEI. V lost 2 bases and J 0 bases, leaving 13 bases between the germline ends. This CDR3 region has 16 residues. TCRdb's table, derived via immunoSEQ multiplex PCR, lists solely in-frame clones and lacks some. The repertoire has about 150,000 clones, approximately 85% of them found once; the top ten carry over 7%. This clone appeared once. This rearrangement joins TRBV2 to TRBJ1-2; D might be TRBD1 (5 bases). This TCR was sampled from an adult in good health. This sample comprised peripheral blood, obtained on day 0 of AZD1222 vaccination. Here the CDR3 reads CASSELRGSANYGYTF. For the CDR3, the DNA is TGTGCCAGCAGTGAACTACGGGGCAGCGCTAACTATGGCTACACCTTC.